These 13 T cell receptor beta chains came from one sample sequenced in a study of OX40 agonist ivuxolimab in advanced cancers. TCRdb keeps only in-frame clones here, not all; method: immunoSEQ multiplex PCR. The sample records about 20,000 clones, 75% to 90% being singletons. The sample here was CD4+ or CD8+ T cells sorted from blood, taken in a trial of the OX40 agonist ivuxolimab. Receptors originate from an adult with an advanced solid tumor such as melanoma, head and neck, liver or kidney cancer.

The rearrangement links TRBV25-1 to TRBJ1-2; 9 nucleotides align to TRBD1. Germline assignment: CDR1 MGHDK and CDR2 SYGVNS. The V gene end was trimmed by 3 bases and the J gene end by 6 bases; junction bases not matched to a gene: 8. The CDR3 totals 15 residues. The DNA for the CDR3 is TGTGCCAGCAGTGAGGGGCAGGGGACAGGGAATGGCTACACCTTC. This gives the protein CASSEGQGTGNGYTF.

In regard to this clone: The sample holds other DNA sequences that translate to the same CDR3. V usage is TRBV30 and J usage is TRBJ1-1; possibly TRBD1 for D (5 bases). V was clipped by 5 bases and J by 4 bases, with 11 bases between them. Germline CDR1 reads GTSNPN; CDR2 reads SVGIG (reference sequence). This CDR3 has 12 residues. The CDR3 is CAWGATGTEAFF. Here the CDR3 DNA reads TGTGCCTGGGGGGCCACGGGCACTGAAGCTTTCTTT.

The CDR3 coding sequence is TGTGCCAGCAGCTTAGCGAACGATCAATATGGAAACACCATATATTTT. This sequence encodes CASSLANDQYGNTIYF. This chain uses TRBV11-2 with TRBJ1-3; D uncertain. Trimming stripped 1 base from V and 3 bases from J, with 13 bases between. CDR1 is SGHAT, CDR2 FQNNGV, per germline. This CDR3 region has 16 residues.

The rearrangement links TRBV18 to TRBJ2-7; D remains ambiguous. V dropped 0 bases and J dropped 5 bases, with 5 bases sitting between them. The germline gives CDR1 KGHSH, CDR2 LQKENI. This CDR3 is built from 12 residues. The DNA of the CDR3 is TGTGCCAGCTCACCACCGGGCCACGAGCAGTACTTC. As protein: CASSPPGHEQYF.

This chain joins TRBV25-1 and TRBJ2-7; TRBD2 matches 7 bases. The germline gives CDR1 MGHDK, CDR2 SYGVNS. V trimming: 1 base; J trimming: 4 bases; junction bases outside the gene matches: 7. The CDR3 is made up of 15 amino acids. The DNA for the CDR3 is TGTGCCAGCAGTGAATGGAGAGGGAGGGCTTACGAGCAGTACTTC. It yields the protein CASSEWRGRAYEQYF.

The J gene is TRBJ2-7, the V gene TRBV13; TRBD2 matches at 14 bases. CDR1 PRHDT and CDR2 FYEKMQ come from the germline V gene (reference sequence). The CDR3 is made up of 15 amino acids. J gave up 2 bases and V 5 bases, and 2 bases lay outside the gene matches. CDR3 protein: CASSRGLAGAYEQYF. The CDR3 DNA sequence: TGTGCCAGCAGCCGGGGACTAGCGGGAGCCTACGAGCAGTACTTC.

The chain is built from TRBV9 and TRBJ2-1; 11 bases are shared with TRBD1. V was pared by 3 bases and J by 7 bases, with 6 bases of the junction left unmatched. Germline V lookup: CDR1 SGDLS, CDR2 YYNGEE. The length of the CDR3 is 15 residues. The CDR3 here is CASSAGQGAVNEQFF. CDR3 nucleotide sequence: TGTGCCAGCAGCGCCGGACAGGGGGCTGTGAATGAGCAGTTCTTC.

This chain joins TRBV27 and TRBJ2-7; D gene unclear. Looked up from germline, CDR1 is MNHEY and CDR2 is SMNVEV (reference sequence). The CDR3 runs 12 residues. The V and J ends lost 2 bases and 6 bases respectively, with 8 bases between them. CDR3 amino acids: CASSLGSTEQYF. The CDR3 coding sequence is TGTGCCAGCAGTTTAGGAAGTACCGAGCAGTACTTC.

The chain uses TRBV28 and TRBJ2-7, with D perhaps TRBD1 or TRBD2 (5 bases each). Germline V gives CDR1 MDHEN, CDR2 SYDVKM. The CDR3 has 13 residues. V was trimmed by 11 bases and J by 3 bases, leaving 17 bases between them. In nucleotides, the CDR3 is TGTGCCGCCTTTTCCTTGGGGGACTACGAGCAGTACTTC. It encodes CAAFSLGDYEQYF.

The chain links TRBV4-2 to TRBJ2-7; no reliable D call. The ends were cut back, 3 bases at V and 4 bases at J, with 4 bases in the middle. CDR1 and CDR2 from the germline V gene are LGHNA and YNFKEQ. The CDR3 is 11 residues long. The CDR3 DNA sequence: TGTGCCAGCAGCCATGGTTACGAGCAGTACTTC. The encoded protein is CASSHGYEQYF.

The chain joins TRBV7-9 to TRBJ2-3; tentatively, D is TRBD2 (5 bases). This CDR3 is built from 14 residues. The V gene lost 8 bases and the J gene lost 10 bases, with 22 bases spanning the gap. Germline V CDR1 and CDR2: SEHNR, FQNEAQ (reference sequence). The CDR3 spells CASFAWTARGAQYF. DNA of the CDR3: TGTGCCAGCTTTGCCTGGACGGCCCGGGGTGCGCAGTATTTT.

This chain uses TRBV11-2 with TRBJ2-1, with 8 positions matching TRBD2. The CDR3 length is 15 residues. The germline gives CDR1 SGHAT, CDR2 FQNNGV. V was clipped by 4 bases and J by 4 bases; unmatched bases: 6. The CDR3 is CASSSSGGNYNEQFF. The CDR3 nucleotides read TGTGCCAGCAGCTCCTCGGGAGGGAATTACAATGAGCAGTTCTTC.

The CDR3 region is CASSYGQGAQKDTQYF. CDR3 sequence (DNA): TGTGCCAGCAGCTACGGACAGGGGGCGCAAAAAGATACGCAGTATTTT. This chain links TRBV7-9 with TRBJ2-3, with TRBD1 matching 11 bases. The CDR3 runs to 16 residues. Germline lookup yields CDR1 SEHNR and CDR2 FQNEAQ (reference sequence). The junction had 8 bases not matched to a gene; V was cut back by 4 bases and J by 5 bases. Drawing the rest from reference TRBV7-9 and TRBJ2-3, the complete variable domain is DTGVSQNPRHKITKRGQNVTFRCDPISEHNRLYWYRQTLGQGPEFLTYFQNEAQLEKSRLLSDRFSAERPKGSFSTLEIQRTEQGDSAMYLCASSYGQGAQKDTQYFGPGTRLTVL.